One sample yielded the 5 T cell receptor beta chains listed below, sequenced in a study of beta chain features in type 1 diabetes. Their target antigens are unknown. The study reverse transcribed the entire isolated RNA, so it sequenced expressed TCRB transcripts. Clones were read by immunoSEQ multiplex PCR, and TCRdb kept only the in-frame ones, dropping some. The sample has some 110,000 clones, about a sixth seen once. Points from the study as a whole: Type 1 diabetes patients had TCRB CDR3s that were shorter (moderately but significantly so) in all four CD4+ subsets.

Sequencing was carried out using central memory CD4+ T cells from blood. These receptors were collected from a man between 25 and 39 years old with type 1 diabetes.

This clone has just one count. V and J are TRBV6-6 and TRBJ2-3; possibly TRBD1 for D (6 bases). The germline V gene encodes CDR1 MNHNY and CDR2 SVGAGI (reference sequence). V was clipped by 5 bases and J by 2 bases, with 11 bases between them. CDR3 length: 14 amino acids. The CDR3 DNA sequence: TGTGCCAGCAGTCACGGACAGATCACAGATACGCAGTATTTT. It is translated as CASSHGQITDTQYF.

The chain joins TRBV29-1 to TRBJ2-1; 7 bases agree with TRBD1. This CDR3 has 13 residues. V was clipped by 8 bases and J by 9 bases; unmatched bases: 13. Germline CDR1 and CDR2: SQVTM and ANQGSEA. For the CDR3, the DNA is TGCAGCCTTGGACAGGTTGTCGTAGGTGAGCAGTTCTTC. Translating it yields CSLGQVVVGEQFF.

The DNA for the CDR3 is TGTGCCAGCAGGGACAGGGGGCTGATGAACACTGAAGCTTTCTTT. Amino acids: CASRDRGLMNTEAFF. The chain uses TRBV4-2 and TRBJ1-1; 11 bases line up with TRBD1. V lost 6 bases and J lost 0; bases outside the gene matches: 3. This CDR3 is built from 15 residues. Germline loops: CDR1 LGHNA, CDR2 YNFKEQ.

The chain has TRBV6-1 and TRBJ1-4; the D gene is possibly TRBD1 (5 bases). With 8 bases removed from V and 3 bases from J, the gap between germline ends came to 16 bases. Germline assignment: CDR1 MNHNS and CDR2 SASEGT. The CDR3 loop spans 15 amino acids. CDR3: CASGSQGSANEKLFF. DNA for the CDR3: TGTGCCAGCGGTTCGCAGGGTTCGGCTAATGAAAAACTGTTTTTT.

This clone showed up just a few times. The rearrangement links TRBV23-1 to TRBJ1-2, with D unresolved. TRBV23-1 is sorted into the ORF group, with uncertain function. This CDR3 contains 11 residues. The V end lost 0 bases, the J end lost 7 bases, and 3 bases lay between the germline ends. CDR3 nucleotide sequence: TGCGCCAGCAGTCAATCCTTTGGCTACACCTTC. Translation gives CASSQSFGYTF.